This TCR beta chain was captured in a study of cytomegalovirus exposure and HLA in healthy donors. Regarding this clone: Its antigen is unidentified.

Whole-study findings and limits: Across donors, most TCRs were seen rarely, yet some public ones were widespread.

Trimming removed 0 bases from V and 2 bases from J; junction bases left unmatched: 6. Looked up from germline, CDR1 is SGDLS and CDR2 is YYNGEE. CDR3 length: 16 residues. Vbeta (60) and Jbeta (13) primers were used in the PCR. TCRdb's table, derived via immunoSEQ multiplex PCR, lists solely in-frame clones and lacks some. The data hold some 180,000 clones, with 12% observed a single time. The chain combines TRBV9 with TRBJ2-3; 7 positions agree with TRBD2. The receptor's source is a man aged 45-60 years in good health and CMV-seropositive. The sequencing sample was made of PBMCs. Here the CDR3 DNA reads TGTGCCAGCAGCGTAGCGGCGGGGGAGATCACAGATACGCAGTATTTT. Its translation: CASSVAAGEITDTQYF. Together with reference TRBV9 and TRBJ2-3, the CDR3 gives the full variable domain: DSGVTQTPKHLITATGQRVTLRCSPRSGDLSVYWYQQSLDQGLQFLIQYYNGEERAKGNILERFSAQQFPDLHSELNLSSLELGDSALYFCASSVAAGEITDTQYFGPGTRLTVL.